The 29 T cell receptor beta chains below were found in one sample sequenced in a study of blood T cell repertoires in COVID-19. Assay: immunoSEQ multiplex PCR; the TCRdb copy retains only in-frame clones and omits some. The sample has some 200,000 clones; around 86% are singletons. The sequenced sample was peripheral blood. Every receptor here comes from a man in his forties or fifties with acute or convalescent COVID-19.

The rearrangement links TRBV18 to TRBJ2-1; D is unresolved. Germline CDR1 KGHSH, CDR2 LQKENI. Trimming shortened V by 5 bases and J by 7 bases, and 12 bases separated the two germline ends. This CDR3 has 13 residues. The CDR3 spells CASSSQRENEQFF. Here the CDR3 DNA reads TGTGCCAGCTCATCACAAAGAGAGAATGAGCAGTTCTTC.

The CDR3 bases are TGTGCCAGCAGTAGACAGGGCGGTGCATTGGGAAACACCATATATTTT. It translates to CASSRQGGALGNTIYF. The rearrangement uses TRBV27 and TRBJ1-3; TRBD1 agrees at 7 bases. Germline V lookup: CDR1 MNHEY, CDR2 SMNVEV (reference sequence). The length of the CDR3 is 16 residues. V trimming: 5 bases; J trimming: 4 bases; junction bases outside the gene matches: 11.

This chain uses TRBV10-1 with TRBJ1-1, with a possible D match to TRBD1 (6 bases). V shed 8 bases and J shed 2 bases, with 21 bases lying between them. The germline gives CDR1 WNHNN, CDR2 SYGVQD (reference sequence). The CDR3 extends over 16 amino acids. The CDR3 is CASARDIPPGNTEAFF. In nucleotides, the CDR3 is TGCGCCAGCGCCAGGGACATCCCGCCTGGAAACACTGAAGCTTTCTTT.

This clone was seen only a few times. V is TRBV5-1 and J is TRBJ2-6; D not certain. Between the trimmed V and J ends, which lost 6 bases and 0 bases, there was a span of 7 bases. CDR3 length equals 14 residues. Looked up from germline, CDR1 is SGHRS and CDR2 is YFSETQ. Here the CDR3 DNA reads TGCGCCAGCACCGCGTTCTCTGGGGCCAACGTCCTGACTTTC. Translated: CASTAFSGANVLTF. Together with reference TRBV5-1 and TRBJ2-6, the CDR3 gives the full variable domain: KAGVTQTPRYLIKTRGQQVTLSCSPISGHRSVSWYQQTPGQGLQFLFEYFSETQRNKGNFPGRFSGRQFSNSRSEMNVSTLELGDSALYLCASTAFSGANVLTFGAGSRLTVL.

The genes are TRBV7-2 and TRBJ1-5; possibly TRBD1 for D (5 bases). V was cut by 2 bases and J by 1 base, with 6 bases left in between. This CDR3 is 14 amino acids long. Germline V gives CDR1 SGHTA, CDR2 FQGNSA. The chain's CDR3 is CASSLRQSNQPQHF. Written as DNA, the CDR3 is TGTGCCAGCAGCTTACGACAGAGCAATCAGCCCCAGCATTTT.

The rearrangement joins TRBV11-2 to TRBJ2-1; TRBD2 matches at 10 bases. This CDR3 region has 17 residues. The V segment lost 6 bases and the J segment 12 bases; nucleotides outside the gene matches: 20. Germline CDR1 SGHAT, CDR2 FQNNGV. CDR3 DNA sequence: TGTGCCAGCAGATCCTATTTTTTAGCGGGGGGCCCGCGGGGGCAGTTCTTC. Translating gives CASRSYFLAGGPRGQFF.

CDR3 in DNA: TGCGCCAGCAGTCCTCAGGTTCCTGGGCACTCTGGAAACACCATATATTTT. Its translation: CASSPQVPGHSGNTIYF. This chain connects TRBV10-2 to TRBJ1-3; D remains ambiguous. V lost 5 bases and J 0 bases, leaving 17 bases between the germline ends. The germline CDR1 and CDR2 sequences are WSHSY and SAAADI. The CDR3 loop spans 17 amino acids.

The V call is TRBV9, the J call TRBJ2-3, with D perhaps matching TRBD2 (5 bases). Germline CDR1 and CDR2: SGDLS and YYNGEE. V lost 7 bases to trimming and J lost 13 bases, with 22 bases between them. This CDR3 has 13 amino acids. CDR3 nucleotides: TGTGCCAGCGAGCCGATCCCTACTGTGCGGGAGTATTTT. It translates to CASEPIPTVREYF.

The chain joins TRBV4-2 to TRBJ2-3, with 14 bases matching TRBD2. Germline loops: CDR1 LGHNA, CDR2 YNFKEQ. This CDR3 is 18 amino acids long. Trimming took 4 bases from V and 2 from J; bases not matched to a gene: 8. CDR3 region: CASSLGTSGGITTDTQYF. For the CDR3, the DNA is TGTGCCAGCAGCCTCGGGACTAGCGGGGGTATAACCACAGATACGCAGTATTTT.

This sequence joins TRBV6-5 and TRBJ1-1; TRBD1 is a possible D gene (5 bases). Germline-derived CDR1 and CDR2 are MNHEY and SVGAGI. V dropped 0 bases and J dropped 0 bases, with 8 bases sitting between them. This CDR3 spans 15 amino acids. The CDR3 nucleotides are TGTGCCAGCAGTTACTCGACAGAGTTGAACACTGAAGCTTTCTTT. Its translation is CASSYSTELNTEAFF.

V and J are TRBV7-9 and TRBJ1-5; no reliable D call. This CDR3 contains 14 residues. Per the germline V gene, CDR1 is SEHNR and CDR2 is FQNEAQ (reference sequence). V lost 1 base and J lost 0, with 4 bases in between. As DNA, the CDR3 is TGTGCCAGCAGCTTAGGGCATAGCAATCAGCCCCAGCATTTT. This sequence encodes CASSLGHSNQPQHF.

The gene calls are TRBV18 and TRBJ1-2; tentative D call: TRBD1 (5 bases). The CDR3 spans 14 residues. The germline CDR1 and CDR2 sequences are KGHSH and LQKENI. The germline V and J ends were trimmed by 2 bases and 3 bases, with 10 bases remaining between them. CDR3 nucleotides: TGTGCCAGCTCACCAGGCAGGGATTACTATGGCTACACCTTC. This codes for CASSPGRDYYGYTF.

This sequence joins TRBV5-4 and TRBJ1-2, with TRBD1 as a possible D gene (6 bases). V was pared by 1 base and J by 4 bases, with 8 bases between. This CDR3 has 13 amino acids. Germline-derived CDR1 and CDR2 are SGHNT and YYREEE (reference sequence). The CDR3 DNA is TGTGCCAGCAGCTTGCAGGGGATCTATGGCTACACCTTC. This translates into CASSLQGIYGYTF. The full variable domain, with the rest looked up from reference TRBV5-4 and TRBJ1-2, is ETGVTQSPTHLIKTRGQQVTLRCSSQSGHNTVSWYQQALGQGPQFIFQYYREEENGRGNFPPRFSGLQFPNYSSELNVNALELDDSALYLCASSLQGIYGYTFGSGTRLTVV.

The DNA for the CDR3 is TGTGCCAGCAGCTTAAGACAGGCGTCTAACTATGGCTACACCTTC. It codes for CASSLRQASNYGYTF. The chain couples TRBV3-1 (or the pseudogene TRBV3-2) to TRBJ1-2, with D maybe TRBD1 (6 bases). Germline-derived CDR1 and CDR2 are LGHDT and YNNKEL (reference sequence). The CDR3 contains 15 residues. Trimming pared 5 bases from V and 0 bases from J, leaving 13 bases between.

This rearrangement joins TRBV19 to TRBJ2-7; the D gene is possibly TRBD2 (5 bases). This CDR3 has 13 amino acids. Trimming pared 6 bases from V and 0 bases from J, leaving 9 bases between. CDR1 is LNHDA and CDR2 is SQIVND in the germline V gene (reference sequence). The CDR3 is CASRGEVSYEQYF. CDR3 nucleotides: TGTGCCAGTAGGGGAGAGGTCTCCTACGAGCAGTACTTC.

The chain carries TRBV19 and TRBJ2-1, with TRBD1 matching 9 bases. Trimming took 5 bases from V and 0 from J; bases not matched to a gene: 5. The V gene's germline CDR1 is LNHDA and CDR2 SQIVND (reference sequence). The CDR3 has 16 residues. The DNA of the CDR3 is TGTGCCAGTAGTGTACTGACAGGGGGCTCCTACAATGAGCAGTTCTTC. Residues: CASSVLTGGSYNEQFF.

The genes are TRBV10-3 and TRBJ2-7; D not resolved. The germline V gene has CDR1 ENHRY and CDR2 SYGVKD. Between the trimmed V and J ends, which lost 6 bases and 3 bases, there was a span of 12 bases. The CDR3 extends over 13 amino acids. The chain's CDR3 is CAISPQKGYEQYF. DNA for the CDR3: TGTGCCATCAGCCCACAGAAAGGCTACGAGCAGTACTTC.

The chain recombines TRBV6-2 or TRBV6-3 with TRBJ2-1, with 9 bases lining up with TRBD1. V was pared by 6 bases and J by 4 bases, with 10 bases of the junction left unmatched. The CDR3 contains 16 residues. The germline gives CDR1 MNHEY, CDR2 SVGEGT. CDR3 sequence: CASRPSGTGPYNEQFF. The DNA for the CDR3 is TGTGCCAGCAGACCTTCCGGGACAGGGCCATACAATGAGCAGTTCTTC.

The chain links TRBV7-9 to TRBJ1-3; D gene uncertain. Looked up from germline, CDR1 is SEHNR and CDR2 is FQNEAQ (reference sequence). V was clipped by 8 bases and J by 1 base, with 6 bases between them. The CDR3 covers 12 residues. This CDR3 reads CASAGSGNTIYF. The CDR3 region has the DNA TGTGCCAGCGCGGGGTCTGGAAACACCATATATTTT. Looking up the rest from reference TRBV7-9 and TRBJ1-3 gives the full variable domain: DTGVSQNPRHKITKRGQNVTFRCDPISEHNRLYWYRQTLGQGPEFLTYFQNEAQLEKSRLLSDRFSAERPKGSFSTLEIQRTEQGDSAMYLCASAGSGNTIYFGEGSWLTVV.

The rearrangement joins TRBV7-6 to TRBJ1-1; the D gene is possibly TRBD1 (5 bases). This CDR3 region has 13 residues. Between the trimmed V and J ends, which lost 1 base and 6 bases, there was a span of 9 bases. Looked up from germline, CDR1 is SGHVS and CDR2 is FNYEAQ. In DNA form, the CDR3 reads TGTGCCAGCAGCTTAGGGGGGGAGGCTGAAGCTTTCTTT. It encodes CASSLGGEAEAFF.

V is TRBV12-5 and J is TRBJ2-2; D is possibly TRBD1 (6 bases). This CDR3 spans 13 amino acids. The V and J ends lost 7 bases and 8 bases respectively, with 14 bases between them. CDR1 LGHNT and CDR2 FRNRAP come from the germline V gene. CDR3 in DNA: TGTGCTAGTGTCAAGAACAGGGCAGGGGAGCTGTTTTTT. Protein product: CASVKNRAGELFF.

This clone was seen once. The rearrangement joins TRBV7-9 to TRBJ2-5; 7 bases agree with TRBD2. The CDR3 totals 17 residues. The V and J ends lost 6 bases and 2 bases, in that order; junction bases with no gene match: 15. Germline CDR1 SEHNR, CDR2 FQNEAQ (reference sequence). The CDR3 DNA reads TGTGCCAGCAGATTCCTGGATTGGCTAGCGGATCAAGAGACCCAGTACTTC. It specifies CASRFLDWLADQETQYF.

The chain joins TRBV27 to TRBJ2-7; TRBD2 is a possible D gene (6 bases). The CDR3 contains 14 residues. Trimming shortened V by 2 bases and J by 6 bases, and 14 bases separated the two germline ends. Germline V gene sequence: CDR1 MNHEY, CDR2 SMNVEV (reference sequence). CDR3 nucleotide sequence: TGTGCCAGCAGTTTAAGAGGGGTGCGGGGCGAGCAGTACTTC. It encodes CASSLRGVRGEQYF.

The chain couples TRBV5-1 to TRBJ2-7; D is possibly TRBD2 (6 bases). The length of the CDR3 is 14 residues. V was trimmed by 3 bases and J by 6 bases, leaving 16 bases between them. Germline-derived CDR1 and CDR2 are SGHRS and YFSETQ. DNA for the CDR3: TGCGCCAGCAGCTCTACTAGCCTCGGAGCCGAGCAGTACTTC. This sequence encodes CASSSTSLGAEQYF. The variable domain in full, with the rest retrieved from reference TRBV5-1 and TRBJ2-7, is KAGVTQTPRYLIKTRGQQVTLSCSPISGHRSVSWYQQTPGQGLQFLFEYFSETQRNKGNFPGRFSGRQFSNSRSEMNVSTLELGDSALYLCASSSTSLGAEQYFGPGTRLTVT.

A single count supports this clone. The CDR3 loop is CASSGGQPSSYNEQFF. As DNA, the CDR3 is TGTGCCAGCAGCGGGGGACAGCCGAGCTCCTACAATGAGCAGTTCTTC. V and J are TRBV5-8 and TRBJ2-1; 7 bases are a match to TRBD1. Germline V CDR1 and CDR2: SGHTS, YDEGEE. V was clipped by 4 bases and J by 0 bases; unmatched bases: 7. The CDR3 totals 16 residues.

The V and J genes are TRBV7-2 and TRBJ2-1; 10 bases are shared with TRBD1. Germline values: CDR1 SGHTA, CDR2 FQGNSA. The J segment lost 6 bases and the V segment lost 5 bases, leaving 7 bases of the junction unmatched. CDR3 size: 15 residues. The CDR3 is CASSLTDRGFNEQFF. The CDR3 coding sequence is TGTGCCAGCAGCCTCACGGACAGGGGGTTCAATGAGCAGTTCTTC.

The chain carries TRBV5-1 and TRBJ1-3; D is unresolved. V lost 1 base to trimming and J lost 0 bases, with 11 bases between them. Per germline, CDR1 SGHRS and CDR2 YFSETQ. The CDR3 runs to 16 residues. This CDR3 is CASSLQAIISGNTIYF. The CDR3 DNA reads TGCGCCAGCAGCTTGCAAGCCATAATCTCTGGAAACACCATATATTTT.

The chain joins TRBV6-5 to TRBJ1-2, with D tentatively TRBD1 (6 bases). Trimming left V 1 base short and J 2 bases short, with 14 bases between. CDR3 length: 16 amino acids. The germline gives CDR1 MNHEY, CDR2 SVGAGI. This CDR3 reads CASSYFRQGQNYGYTF. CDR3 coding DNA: TGTGCCAGCAGTTACTTCCGGCAGGGACAAAACTATGGCTACACCTTC.

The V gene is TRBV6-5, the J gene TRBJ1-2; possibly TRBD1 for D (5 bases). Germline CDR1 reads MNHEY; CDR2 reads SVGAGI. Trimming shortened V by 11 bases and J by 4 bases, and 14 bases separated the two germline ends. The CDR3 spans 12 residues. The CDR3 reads CASRPTVYGYTF. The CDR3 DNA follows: TGTGCCTCAAGGCCGACAGTCTATGGCTACACCTTC.